This T cell receptor beta chain originates from a study of long-term antiretroviral therapy in people with HIV. Study observations and caveats: Repertoires with HIV possessed tighter CDR3 length spans than those of controls. Information pertaining to ART adherence, viral resistance or therapeutic modifications was not obtained.

V was cut by 7 bases and J by 4 bases, with 6 bases left in between. Germline loops: CDR1 SGDLS, CDR2 YYNGEE. This CDR3 spans 10 amino acids. Sequencing used immunoSEQ v3.0 at survey level. The study targeted roughly 40,000-55,000 T-cell genomes per sample in sequencing. Some clones are missing from TCRdb's copy, which holds only in-frame ones; the method was immunoSEQ multiplex PCR. The sample has tens of thousands of clones, about 84% seen once. This clone was found once. Its antigen is as yet unknown. The sequencing here drew on unsorted PBMCs, taken 0.5 years before starting antiretroviral therapy. The clonotype originates from a man aged 40-50 years with HIV. V and J are TRBV9 and TRBJ2-7; maybe TRBD2 (5 bases). DNA of the CDR3: TGTGCCAGCGGGGAGTACGAGCAGTACTTC. Its translation is CASGEYEQYF.